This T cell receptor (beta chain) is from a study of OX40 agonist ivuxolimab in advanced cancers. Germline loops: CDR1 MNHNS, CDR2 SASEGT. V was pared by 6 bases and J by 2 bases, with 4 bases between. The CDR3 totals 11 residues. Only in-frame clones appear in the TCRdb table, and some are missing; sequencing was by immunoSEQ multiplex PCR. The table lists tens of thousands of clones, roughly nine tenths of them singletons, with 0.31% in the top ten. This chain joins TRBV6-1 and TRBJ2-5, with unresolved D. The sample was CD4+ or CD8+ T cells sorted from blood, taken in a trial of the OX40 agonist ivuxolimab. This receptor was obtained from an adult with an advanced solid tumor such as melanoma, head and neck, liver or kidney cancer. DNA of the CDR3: TGTGCCAGCAGATTACAAGAGACCCAGTACTTC. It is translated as CASRLQETQYF.